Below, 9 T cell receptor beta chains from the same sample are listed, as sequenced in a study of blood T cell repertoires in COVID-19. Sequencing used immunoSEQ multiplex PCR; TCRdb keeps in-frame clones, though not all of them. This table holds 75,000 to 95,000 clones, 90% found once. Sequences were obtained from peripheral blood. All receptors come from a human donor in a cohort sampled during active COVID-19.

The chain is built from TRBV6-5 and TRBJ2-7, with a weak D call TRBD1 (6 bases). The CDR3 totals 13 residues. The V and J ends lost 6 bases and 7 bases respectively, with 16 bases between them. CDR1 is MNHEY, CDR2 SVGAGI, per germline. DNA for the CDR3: TGTGCCAGCAGCACGGCCCAGGGGCTTGAGCAGTACTTC. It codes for CASSTAQGLEQYF.

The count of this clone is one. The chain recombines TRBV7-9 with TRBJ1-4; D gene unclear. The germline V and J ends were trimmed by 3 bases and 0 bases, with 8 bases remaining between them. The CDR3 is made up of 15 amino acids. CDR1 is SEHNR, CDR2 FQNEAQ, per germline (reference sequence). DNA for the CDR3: TGTGCCAGCAGCTTTGCGGGATCAACTAATGAAAAACTGTTTTTT. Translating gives CASSFAGSTNEKLFF.

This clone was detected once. This CDR3 reads CASSSPPGETQYF. For the CDR3, the DNA is TGTGCCAGCAGCTCACCTCCGGGGGAGACCCAGTACTTC. J is TRBJ2-5 and V is TRBV7-2; the D gene is possibly TRBD2 (5 bases). V was trimmed by 4 bases and J by 5 bases, leaving 11 bases between them. From germline, CDR1 is SGHTA and CDR2 FQGNSA. The CDR3 totals 13 residues.

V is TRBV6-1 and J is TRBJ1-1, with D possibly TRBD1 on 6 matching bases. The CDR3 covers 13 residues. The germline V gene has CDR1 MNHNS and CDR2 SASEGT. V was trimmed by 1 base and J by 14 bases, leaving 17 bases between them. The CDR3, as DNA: TGTGCCAGCAGTGAAGACCCGCCGGGACACGGCTTCTTT. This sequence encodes CASSEDPPGHGFF.

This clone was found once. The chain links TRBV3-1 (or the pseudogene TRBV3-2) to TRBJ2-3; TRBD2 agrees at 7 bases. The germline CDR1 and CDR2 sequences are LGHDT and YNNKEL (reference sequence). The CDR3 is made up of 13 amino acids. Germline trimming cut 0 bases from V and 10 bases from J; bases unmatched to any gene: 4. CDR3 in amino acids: CASSQDGGRAQYF. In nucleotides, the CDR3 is TGTGCCAGCAGCCAAGATGGGGGGAGGGCGCAGTATTTT.

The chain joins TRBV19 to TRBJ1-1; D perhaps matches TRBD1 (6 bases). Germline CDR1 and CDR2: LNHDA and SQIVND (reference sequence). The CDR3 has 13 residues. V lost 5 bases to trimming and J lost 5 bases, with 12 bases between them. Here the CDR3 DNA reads TGTGCCAGTAGTTCAACCAGGGGAACTGAAGCTTTCTTT. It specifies CASSSTRGTEAFF. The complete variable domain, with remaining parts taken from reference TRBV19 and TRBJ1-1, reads DGGITQSPKYLFRKEGQNVTLSCEQNLNHDAMYWYRQDPGQGLRLIYYSQIVNDFQKGDIAEGYSVSREKKESFPLTVTSAQKNPTAFYLCASSSTRGTEAFFGQGTRLTVV.

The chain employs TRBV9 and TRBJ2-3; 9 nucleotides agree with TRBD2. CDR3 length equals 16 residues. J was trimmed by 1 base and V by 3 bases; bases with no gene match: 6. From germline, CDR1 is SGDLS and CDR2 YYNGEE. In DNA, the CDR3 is TGTGCCAGCAGCGCCGGGACTAGCTCCCGCACAGATACGCAGTATTTT. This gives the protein CASSAGTSSRTDTQYF.

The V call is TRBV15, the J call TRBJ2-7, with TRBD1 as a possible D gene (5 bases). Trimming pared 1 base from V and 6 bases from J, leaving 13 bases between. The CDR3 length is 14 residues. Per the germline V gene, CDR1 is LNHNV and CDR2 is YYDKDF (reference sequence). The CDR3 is CATSRGRRDGEQYF. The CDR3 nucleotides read TGTGCCACCAGCAGAGGTCGCAGGGATGGCGAGCAGTACTTC.

The CDR3 sequence is CASSDPKGTAPPYYGYTF. In DNA, the CDR3 is TGTGCCAGCAGTGACCCGAAGGGGACAGCTCCCCCCTACTATGGCTACACCTTC. The gene calls are TRBV6-4 and TRBJ1-2; TRBD1 agrees at 7 bases. CDR1 and CDR2 (germline): MRHNA, SNTAGT. The CDR3 covers 18 residues. Trimming removed 2 bases from V and 3 bases from J; junction bases left unmatched: 15.